This T cell receptor (beta chain) was recovered during a study of T cells in Graves' hyperthyroidism and ophthalmopathy. Whole-study findings and limits: Blood shared most expanded thyroid clonotypes above 0.001.

Based on clinical symptoms, serum thyroxine and TRAb, thyroid ultrasound and orbital computed tomography, diagnoses were reached. Amplified regions were TCR beta CDR3 sequences from RNA transcripts. The HTBI primer set served for first-round RT-PCR of the TCR CDR3. TCRdb processed the multiplex PCR reads anew with MiXCR; each CDR3 protein has one entry. This table holds about 360,000 distinct CDR3 sequences, approximately 13% found once. This clonotype has at least ten counts. Its specificity is not known. Germline CDR1 and CDR2: SGHRS and YFSETQ. V lost 2 bases and J 2 bases, leaving 10 bases between the germline ends. This CDR3 comprises 15 residues.

This receptor was identified in a woman aged 18 to 35 with Graves' hyperthyroidism. The V call is TRBV5-1, the J call TRBJ2-2; D uncertain. The sequenced sample was blood. CDR3 sequence reads: CASSFGHLNTGELFF. DNA for the CDR3: TGCGCCAGCAGCTTCGGCCATCTTAACACCGGGGAGCTGTTTTTT.